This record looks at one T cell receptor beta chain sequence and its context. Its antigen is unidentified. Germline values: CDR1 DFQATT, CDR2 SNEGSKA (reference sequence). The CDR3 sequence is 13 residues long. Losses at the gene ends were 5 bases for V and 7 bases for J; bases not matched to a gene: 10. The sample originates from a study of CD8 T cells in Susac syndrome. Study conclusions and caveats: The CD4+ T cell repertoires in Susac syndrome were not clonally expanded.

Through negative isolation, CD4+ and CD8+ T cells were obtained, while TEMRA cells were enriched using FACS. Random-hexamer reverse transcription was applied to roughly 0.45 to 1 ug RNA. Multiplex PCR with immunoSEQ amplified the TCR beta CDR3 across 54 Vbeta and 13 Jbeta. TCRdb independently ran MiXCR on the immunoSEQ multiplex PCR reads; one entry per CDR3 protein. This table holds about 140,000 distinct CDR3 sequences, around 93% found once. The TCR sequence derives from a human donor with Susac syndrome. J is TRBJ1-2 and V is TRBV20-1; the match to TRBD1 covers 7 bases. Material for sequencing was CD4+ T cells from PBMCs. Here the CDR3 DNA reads TGCAGTGCTTTCCGACAGGGCTCTGGTGGCTACACCTTC. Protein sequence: CSAFRQGSGGYTF.